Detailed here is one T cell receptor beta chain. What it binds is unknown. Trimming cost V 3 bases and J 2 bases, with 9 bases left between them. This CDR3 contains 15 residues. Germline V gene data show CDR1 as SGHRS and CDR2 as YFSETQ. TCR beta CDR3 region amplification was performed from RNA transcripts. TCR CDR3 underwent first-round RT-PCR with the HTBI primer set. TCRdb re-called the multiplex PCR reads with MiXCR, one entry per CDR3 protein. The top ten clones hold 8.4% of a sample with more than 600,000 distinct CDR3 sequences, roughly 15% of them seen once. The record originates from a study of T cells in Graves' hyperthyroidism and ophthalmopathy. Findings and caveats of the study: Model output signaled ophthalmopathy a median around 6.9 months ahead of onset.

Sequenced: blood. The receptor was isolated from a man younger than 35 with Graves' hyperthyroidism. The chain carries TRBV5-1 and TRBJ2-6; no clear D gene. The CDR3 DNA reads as TGCGCCAGCAGCTCCGTCCACCCTGGGGCCAACGTCCTGACTTTC. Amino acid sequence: CASSSVHPGANVLTF.